These 11 T cell receptor beta chains were all obtained from the same sample, sequenced in a study of regulatory T cells in long-lasting Graves disease. Construction of TCR beta libraries relied on iRepertoire HTBI primers and on Arm-PCR targeting CDR3 regions. TCRdb used MiXCR to reprocess the multiplex PCR reads, holding one entry per CDR3 protein. The sample has about 470,000 distinct CDR3 sequences, about a fifth seen once. Described time point: persistent/refractory GD, antithyroid drugs over 5 years with positive TRAb. Extracted RNA from PBMCs served as the source of the TCR library. The starting material was peripheral blood mononuclear cells (PBMCs), obtained when the disease was refractory, from a patient treated with antithyroid drugs. The receptors shown here come from a female donor with Graves disease.

In its sample, this clonotype was seen many times. The V gene is TRBV10-3, the J gene TRBJ2-7, with TRBD1 matching over 8 bases. Germline CDR1 and CDR2: ENHRY and SYGVKD. The V gene end was trimmed by 4 bases and the J gene end by 6 bases; junction bases not matched to a gene: 2. The CDR3 is 12 residues long. This CDR3 is CAISGQGFEQYF. In nucleotides, the CDR3 is TGTGCCATCAGTGGACAGGGGTTCGAGCAGTACTTC.

This clonotype was counted only a few times. This chain joins TRBV7-2 and TRBJ2-3, with 7 bases identical to TRBD2. Germline V gene lookup returns CDR1 SGHTA and CDR2 FQGNSA. Trimming cost V 3 bases and J 2 bases; bases outside gene matches: 11. The CDR3 runs 17 residues. CDR3 region: CASSLGAGTPLTDTQYF. Written as DNA, the CDR3 is TGTGCCAGCAGCTTGGGAGCGGGAACGCCTCTCACAGATACGCAGTATTTT.

Many counts were recorded for this clonotype. The chain links TRBV30 to TRBJ2-4; 11 nucleotides agree with TRBD2. This CDR3 has 13 residues. Trimming at V came to 5 bases and at J to 7 bases, leaving 4 bases not matched to a gene. From germline, CDR1 is GTSNPN and CDR2 SVGIG (reference sequence). DNA for the CDR3: TGTGCCTGGGTAGCGGGAGGGGGGAACATTCAGTACTTC. Protein: CAWVAGGGNIQYF.

This clonotype was counted many times. The chain uses TRBV2 and TRBJ2-7; 12 positions match TRBD2. The germline V gene encodes CDR1 SNHLY and CDR2 FYNNEI. The CDR3 sequence is 15 residues long. J was trimmed by 3 bases and V by 7 bases; bases with no gene match: 7. In DNA form, the CDR3 reads TGTGCCAGCACCCAAGGACTAGCGGGAATCTACGAGCAGTACTTC. This translates into CASTQGLAGIYEQYF.

This chain uses TRBV30 with TRBJ2-1; 7 bases line up with TRBD2. CDR1 and CDR2 from the germline V gene are GTSNPN and SVGIG (reference sequence). Trimming at V came to 7 bases and at J to 7 bases, leaving 10 bases not matched to a gene. The CDR3 has 13 amino acids. The CDR3 protein is CALRGLGRNEQFF. CDR3 coding DNA: TGTGCCTTGCGGGGACTCGGGAGGAATGAGCAGTTCTTC.

This clonotype was seen more than once but under ten times. The chain carries TRBV3-1 and TRBJ1-6; D unclear. V dropped 5 bases and J dropped 17 bases, with 19 bases sitting between them. CDR1 and CDR2 (germline): LGHDT, YNNKEL (reference sequence). The CDR3 is made up of 13 amino acids. The CDR3: CASSATGGFEVHF. DNA of the CDR3: TGTGCCAGCAGCGCCACGGGAGGATTTGAGGTCCACTTT. The full variable domain, rest sourced from reference TRBV3-1 and TRBJ1-6, is DTAVSQTPKYLVTQMGNDKSIKCEQNLGHDTMYWYKQDSKKFLKIMFSYNNKELIINETVPNRFSPKSPDKAHLNLHINSLELGDSAVYFCASSATGGFEVHFGNGTRLTVT.

This clonotype was observed a few times. The V call is TRBV5-1, the J call TRBJ1-5, with D unclear. The V gene lost 0 bases and the J gene lost 6 bases, with 7 bases spanning the gap. CDR3 size: 13 residues. Per germline, CDR1 SGHRS and CDR2 YFSETQ. For the CDR3, the DNA is TGCGCCAGCAGCTTGGAACCTAGTCAGCCCCAGCATTTT. This codes for CASSLEPSQPQHF.

This clonotype was recorded at least ten times. This chain uses TRBV20-1 with TRBJ2-4, with D possibly TRBD2 on 6 matching bases. Germline V gene data show CDR1 as DFQATT and CDR2 as SNEGSKA (reference sequence). The V and J ends lost 7 bases and 6 bases respectively, with 16 bases between them. The CDR3 consists of 13 residues. The CDR3: CSGKRSGGNIQYF. In DNA, the CDR3 is TGCAGTGGGAAGAGGTCCGGGGGAAACATTCAGTACTTC.

This clonotype was seen a handful of times. This chain uses TRBV2 with TRBJ2-2, with D unclear. CDR3 length: 13 residues. CDR1 is SNHLY and CDR2 is FYNNEI in the germline V gene. Trimming removed 10 bases from V and 6 bases from J, with 15 bases in between. DNA for the CDR3: TGTGCCACCTCTAAGTGGGGTTCCGGGGAGCTGTTTTTT. This codes for CATSKWGSGELFF.

This rearrangement joins TRBV6-1 to TRBJ2-7; 7 nucleotides match TRBD2. The CDR3 runs 14 residues. The trim removed 6 bases at V and 3 bases at J, leaving 8 bases unmatched. CDR1 MNHNS and CDR2 SASEGT come from the germline V gene. CDR3 bases: TGTGCCAGCAGGACCCACGGACTAGTCTACGAGCAGTACTTC. Amino acids: CASRTHGLVYEQYF.

The chain couples TRBV4-3 to TRBJ1-4, with 8 bases lining up with TRBD1. V lost 1 base and J lost 4; bases outside the gene matches: 8. Germline V gene sequence: CDR1 LGHNA, CDR2 YSLEER. This CDR3 is 17 amino acids long. CDR3 sequence reads: CASSQVPGQVLNEKLFF. The CDR3 DNA follows: TGCGCCAGCAGCCAAGTCCCGGGACAGGTTCTTAATGAAAAACTGTTTTTT.